This T cell receptor beta chain stems from a study of human T cells and chemical hapten exposure. Study information: Alopecia areata, totalis or universalis affected patients who were mostly female. General study results and limits: Since the donors had alopecia, their immune response may not be the same as that of healthy people.

MiXCR, applied by TCRdb to the RACE reads, yields one record per CDR3 protein. This sample has more than 95,000 distinct CDR3 sequences, with 30% to 35% found just once. In regard to this clonotype: No antigen is known for it.

V lost 2 bases to trimming and J lost 1 base, with 14 bases between them. The CDR3 contains 17 residues. Germline V gene data show CDR1 as MNHEY and CDR2 as SVGAGI. Specified time point: patch test 3, about 24 weeks after DPC sensitization. Treatment: therapeutic diphenylcyclopropenone sensitization with weekly scalp DPC. Total RNA extraction was carried out from unfractionated whole blood. This TCR derives from a middle-aged man with alopecia areata. Some clones in this sample may be carry-over from other donors' samples. This chain uses TRBV6-5 with TRBJ2-2; no definite D call. This specimen was whole blood, taken in connection with sensitization to the hapten diphenylcyclopropenone (DPC). The CDR3: CASSYPLDGQNTGELFF. The CDR3 DNA sequence: TGTGCCAGCAGTTACCCCCTGGACGGTCAGAACACCGGGGAGCTGTTTTTT.